The 17 T cell receptor beta chains given below trace back to one sample, sequenced in a study of CD8+ T cells in alopecia areata. After isolation, RNA underwent reverse transcription to generate cDNA as the sequencing template. Assay used: immunoSEQ multiplex PCR; TCRdb lists only in-frame clones, some missing. The profile covers fewer than 110,000 clones, with just under 60% appearing a single time and around 17% taken by the ten largest. Treatment described: oral pan-JAK inhibitor, 5-10 mg twice daily. The sample was CD8+ T cells sorted from blood, taken at approximately week 56, from a patient treated with tofacitinib. These TCRs come from a human donor with alopecia areata.

This clone was detected a few times. CDR3 in DNA: TGTGCCAGCTCAAGCTCAGGGGGCAGCGAGCAGTACTTC. Translation: CASSSSGGSEQYF. The chain joins TRBV7-9 to TRBJ2-7; 8 bases line up with TRBD1. Germline CDR1 SEHNR, CDR2 FQNEAQ (reference sequence). The CDR3 has 13 amino acids. V trimming: 8 bases; J trimming: 6 bases; junction bases outside the gene matches: 9.

This clone was recorded only once. The genes are TRBV13 and TRBJ2-2, with D possibly TRBD2 on 6 matching bases. Germline lookup yields CDR1 PRHDT and CDR2 FYEKMQ (reference sequence). The CDR3 extends over 12 amino acids. V lost 7 bases and J lost 7, with 10 bases in between. The CDR3 DNA sequence: TGTGCCAGCATGGAGGGCGACGGGGAGCTGTTTTTT. It is translated as CASMEGDGELFF.

On this clone: This same CDR3 is encoded by further DNA sequences in the sample. The chain combines TRBV29-1 with TRBJ2-7; D might be TRBD1 or TRBD2, each matching 5 bases. CDR3 length: 14 residues. V was trimmed by 4 bases and J by 0 bases, leaving 13 bases between them. Germline V gene data show CDR1 as SQVTM and CDR2 as ANQGSEA. CDR3 nucleotides: TGCAGCGTTGGTGACAGAACTAGCTCCTACGAGCAGTACTTC. Translating gives CSVGDRTSSYEQYF.

V and J are TRBV2 and TRBJ1-5, with D possibly being TRBD1 (5 bases). Germline values: CDR1 SNHLY, CDR2 FYNNEI. Trimming took 1 base from V and 1 from J, leaving 11 bases between them. The CDR3 runs 16 residues. The CDR3: CASSEVWAGSNQPQHF. In nucleotides, the CDR3 is TGTGCCAGCAGTGAAGTGTGGGCAGGGAGCAATCAGCCCCAGCATTTT.

This chain links TRBV7-8 with TRBJ2-7, with TRBD1 matching 7 bases. The CDR3 contains 12 residues. J was trimmed by 2 bases and V by 8 bases; bases with no gene match: 3. In germline, CDR1 is SGHVS, CDR2 FQNEAQ. CDR3 DNA sequence: TGTGCCAGCTGGGACAGCCCCTACGAGCAGTACTTC. Translation: CASWDSPYEQYF.

The J gene is TRBJ2-7, the V gene TRBV4-1; tentatively, D is TRBD1 or TRBD2 (5 bases each). Trimming took 4 bases from V and 3 from J, leaving 13 bases between them. The CDR3 contains 14 residues. The germline gives CDR1 MGHRA, CDR2 YSYEKL. The CDR3 coding sequence is TGCGCCAGCAGCCGGCAAATGGGGGACTACGAGCAGTACTTC. This sequence encodes CASSRQMGDYEQYF.

The chain joins TRBV4-2 to TRBJ2-5; D may be TRBD2 (7 bases). The germline V gene has CDR1 LGHNA and CDR2 YNFKEQ. V dropped 4 bases and J dropped 5 bases, with 20 bases sitting between them. CDR3 length: 16 residues. The CDR3 sequence is CASSPTRGGQGETQYF. CDR3 DNA: TGTGCCAGCAGCCCTACTAGGGGGGGCCAGGGTGAGACCCAGTACTTC.

The chain links TRBV30 to TRBJ1-2; 7 bases match TRBD1. J lost 4 bases, V lost 2 bases, and 13 bases had no gene match. CDR3 size: 16 residues. Germline CDR1 and CDR2: GTSNPN and SVGIG (reference sequence). The DNA of the CDR3 is TGTGCCTGGAGTCCCGGGACAGCGAATAGTTTCTATGGCTACACCTTC. It is translated as CAWSPGTANSFYGYTF.

The V and J genes are TRBV4-2 and TRBJ2-1; a possible D gene is TRBD2 (5 bases). Looked up from germline, CDR1 is LGHNA and CDR2 is YNFKEQ. The V and J ends lost 3 bases and 3 bases respectively, with 9 bases between them. The CDR3 is 14 amino acids. As DNA, the CDR3 is TGTGCCAGCAGCCAGGGGAGAGGCTACAATGAGCAGTTCTTC. It is translated as CASSQGRGYNEQFF.

This chain joins TRBV15 and TRBJ2-3; 8 bases are a match to TRBD1. This CDR3 spans 17 amino acids. The V and J ends lost 2 bases and 2 bases, in that order; junction bases with no gene match: 9. In germline, CDR1 is LNHNV, CDR2 YYDKDF (reference sequence). The CDR3 DNA reads as TGTGCCACCAGCAGATCCATGGGGACAGGATACACAGATACGCAGTATTTT. It is translated as CATSRSMGTGYTDTQYF.

The rearrangement links TRBV6-6 to TRBJ1-2; the match to TRBD1 covers 9 bases. The germline CDR1 and CDR2 sequences are MNHNY and SVGAGI (reference sequence). CDR3 length equals 12 residues. Trimming removed 10 bases from V and 7 bases from J; junction bases left unmatched: 7. The CDR3 region is CAIRQGVSGYTF. CDR3 nucleotide sequence: TGTGCCATCCGACAGGGGGTCTCTGGCTACACCTTC.

This chain links TRBV6-6 with TRBJ1-3; D not certain. The ends were cut back, 7 bases at V and 4 bases at J, with 8 bases in the middle. In germline, CDR1 is MNHNY, CDR2 SVGAGI (reference sequence). The CDR3 totals 12 residues. In nucleotides, the CDR3 is TGTGCCAGCATCCATGGGGGAAACACCATATATTTT. This sequence encodes CASIHGGNTIYF.

This clone was detected only a few times. The chain combines TRBV7-9 with TRBJ2-6; D remains unclear. This CDR3 has 15 amino acids. Trimming left V 4 bases short and J 1 base short, with 8 bases between. The germline V gene encodes CDR1 SEHNR and CDR2 FQNEAQ (reference sequence). The CDR3 loop is CASSYLDSGANVLTF. The CDR3 region has the DNA TGTGCCAGCAGCTACCTAGATTCTGGGGCCAACGTCCTGACTTTC. The entire variable domain, with the rest obtained from reference TRBV7-9 and TRBJ2-6, is as follows: DTGVSQNPRHKITKRGQNVTFRCDPISEHNRLYWYRQTLGQGPEFLTYFQNEAQLEKSRLLSDRFSAERPKGSFSTLEIQRTEQGDSAMYLCASSYLDSGANVLTFGAGSRLTVL.

This chain links TRBV5-1 with TRBJ2-1; D gene unclear. Trimming removed 0 bases at V and 7 bases at J, with 11 bases between. The CDR3 is made up of 14 amino acids. Germline CDR1 and CDR2: SGHRS and YFSETQ. The CDR3 sequence is CASSLAGSPNEQFF. The CDR3 nucleotides are TGCGCCAGCAGCTTGGCGGGTAGCCCTAATGAGCAGTTCTTC.

This clone was counted only a few times. The J gene is TRBJ2-1, the V gene TRBV7-9; 8 bases line up with TRBD2. The CDR3 has 16 amino acids. Germline V gene data show CDR1 as SEHNR and CDR2 as FQNEAQ (reference sequence). The V and J ends lost 3 bases and 0 bases, in that order; junction bases with no gene match: 4. The chain's CDR3 is CASSFSGASSYNEQFF. The CDR3, as DNA: TGTGCCAGCAGCTTTAGCGGGGCTAGCTCCTACAATGAGCAGTTCTTC.

The rearrangement links TRBV13 to TRBJ1-6; weak D call: TRBD1 (5 bases). Germline V CDR1 and CDR2: PRHDT, FYEKMQ (reference sequence). The CDR3 contains 14 residues. The V end was cut by 8 bases, the J end by 5 bases, with 13 bases between. The CDR3 DNA reads as TGTGCCAGCGGCCGGGGGATTAATAATTCACCCCTCCACTTT. Protein sequence: CASGRGINNSPLHF.

V is TRBV19 and J is TRBJ2-2; D gene unclear. Germline V CDR1 and CDR2: LNHDA, SQIVND (reference sequence). The length of the CDR3 is 14 residues. Trimming stripped 2 bases from V and 4 bases from J, with 8 bases between. The DNA of the CDR3 is TGTGCCAGTAGTATACGGGCAGCCACCGGGGAGCTGTTTTTT. Translating it yields CASSIRAATGELFF.